The subject of this entry is one T cell receptor (beta chain). The data originate from a study of blood T cell repertoires in COVID-19. Study overall: The origin of the acute and convalescent COVID-19 samples was the United States, Italy and Spain. In each case, the material was cDNA or gDNA derived from T cells, B-cell-depleted T cells, or PBMCs.

V lost 4 bases to trimming and J lost 5 bases; unmatched junction nucleotides: 6. CDR3 length equals 14 residues. The germline CDR1 and CDR2 sequences are MNHEY and SVGEGT. The protocol was immunoSEQ multiplex PCR, while the TCRdb copy is restricted to in-frame clones and leaves out a portion. In the table there are more than 150,000 clones, over 80% of which are singletons. The TCR sequence derives from a woman aged 25 to 39 with acute or convalescent COVID-19. The material sequenced was peripheral blood. The V gene is TRBV6-2 or TRBV6-3, the J gene TRBJ2-7; 9 nucleotides align to TRBD1. CDR3: CASSFTGGPHEQYF. For the CDR3, the DNA is TGTGCCAGCAGTTTTACAGGGGGCCCCCACGAGCAGTACTTC.